The sequence of this TCR beta chain was determined in a study of neurological immune-mediated disorders. As regards this clonotype: Its antigen remains unknown.

Points from the study as a whole: None of the CDR3 amino acid sequences of expanded clones were shared across subjects, and this suggested private repertoires in all groups.

With 10-nucleotide random UMIs included, cDNA was synthesized by 5'RACE. A single record per CDR3 protein comes from TCRdb applying MiXCR to the 5' RACE reads. Here the sample spans around 53,000 distinct CDR3 sequences, about 8% being singletons. The sample's time point: longitudinal time-point 3. Individuals who volunteered at a blood bank located in Maryland, USA, made up the group of healthy controls. PBMCs stored at -80 C, 2 million in total, were the source of the unsorted libraries. CDR1 and CDR2 (germline): GTSNPN, SVGIG (reference sequence). Trimming removed 6 bases from V and 9 bases from J; junction bases left unmatched: 14. The CDR3 contains 14 residues.

The gene calls are TRBV30 and TRBJ2-1, with 7 bases matching TRBD1. The specimen was PBMCs. The sequence came from a woman between 35 and 50 years old in good health. This chain's CDR3 is CACRPGTVLIEQFF. For the CDR3, the DNA is TGTGCCTGCCGCCCGGGGACAGTTCTGATTGAGCAGTTCTTC.